These 30 T cell receptor beta chains share one sample of origin, sequenced in a study of technical replicates of blood from several donors. Only in-frame clones appear in the TCRdb table, and some are missing; sequencing was by immunoSEQ multiplex PCR. The profile shows roughly 59,000 clones, about 86% of them singletons. Sample: PBMCs. The receptors here all came from a human donor in good health. Some clones in this sample may be carry-over from other donors' samples.

This chain joins TRBV7-6 and TRBJ2-5; 11 bases agree with TRBD2. CDR3 length equals 16 residues. Germline assignment: CDR1 SGHVS and CDR2 FNYEAQ. V lost 2 bases and J lost 5; bases outside the gene matches: 7. CDR3 protein: CASSLSTSGRGETQYF. In DNA form, the CDR3 reads TGTGCCAGCAGCTTATCTACTAGCGGGAGAGGGGAGACCCAGTACTTC.

The chain uses TRBV7-9 and TRBJ1-2; TRBD1 might be the D (5 bases). Trimming took 8 bases from V and 6 from J, leaving 16 bases between them. Germline-derived CDR1 and CDR2 are SEHNR and FQNEAQ (reference sequence). This CDR3 has 13 residues. The CDR3 DNA reads as TGTGCCAGCGCGCGCGGGGCCGGGGATGGCTACACCTTC. It is translated as CASARGAGDGYTF.

The rearrangement links TRBV5-6 to TRBJ2-5; the D gene is possibly TRBD2 (6 bases). V was pared by 1 base and J by 7 bases, with 14 bases between. This CDR3 has 14 residues. The germline V gene encodes CDR1 SGHDT and CDR2 YYEEEE. In nucleotides, the CDR3 is TGTGCCAGCAGCTTGCCGGGGGTGGGGTGGACCCAGTACTTC. This codes for CASSLPGVGWTQYF.

This clone was seen more than once but under ten times. The rearrangement joins TRBV19 to TRBJ1-1; D is unclear. Germline assignment: CDR1 LNHDA and CDR2 SQIVND (reference sequence). The V end lost 5 bases, the J end lost 2 bases, and 15 bases lay between the germline ends. This CDR3 region has 15 residues. The CDR3 sequence is CASSSRPRGNTEAFF. In DNA form, the CDR3 reads TGTGCCAGTAGTTCAAGGCCCCGAGGAAACACTGAAGCTTTCTTT.

The chain joins TRBV6-5 to TRBJ2-2; 8 bases agree with TRBD1. The CDR3 extends over 15 amino acids. The junction had 13 bases not matched to a gene; V was cut back by 7 bases and J by 9 bases. The germline CDR1 and CDR2 sequences are MNHEY and SVGAGI. CDR3 DNA sequence: TGTGCCAGCACCGTACGGTCGGCAGGGGGCTGGGAGCTGTTTTTT. Its protein product is CASTVRSAGGWELFF.

V and J are TRBV7-2 and TRBJ2-5; 9 bases are a match to TRBD2. There are 15 residues in the CDR3. The junction had 13 bases not matched to a gene; V was cut back by 9 bases and J by 5 bases. Germline assignment: CDR1 SGHTA and CDR2 FQGNSA. The DNA for the CDR3 is TGTGCCAGTTGTAGATTGAGGCGGGAGGGGGAGACCCAGTACTTC. It translates to CASCRLRREGETQYF. Together with reference TRBV7-2 and TRBJ2-5, the CDR3 gives the full variable domain: GAGVSQSPSNKVTEKGKDVELRCDPISGHTALYWYRQSLGQGLEFLIYFQGNSAPDKSGLPSDRFSAERTGGSVSTLTIQRTQQEDSAVYLCASCRLRREGETQYFGPGTRLLVL.

This rearrangement joins TRBV4-2 to TRBJ2-1; D is perhaps TRBD2 (5 bases). Trimming pared 2 bases from V and 6 bases from J, leaving 8 bases between. CDR1 is LGHNA and CDR2 is YNFKEQ in the germline V gene. CDR3 size: 13 residues. The CDR3 region has the DNA TGTGCCAGCAGCCAACCTAGCATCAATGAGCAGTTCTTC. Protein: CASSQPSINEQFF.

The gene calls are TRBV5-4 and TRBJ1-1, with D unclear. The CDR3 consists of 13 residues. V dropped 4 bases and J dropped 1 base, with 8 bases sitting between them. The germline CDR1 and CDR2 sequences are SGHNT and YYREEE (reference sequence). The CDR3 DNA reads TGTGCCAGCAGCCCAGGTGAGAACACTGAAGCTTTCTTT. Translation: CASSPGENTEAFF.

The rearrangement uses TRBV11-2 and TRBJ1-2, with 8 bases aligning to TRBD1. Germline CDR1 SGHAT, CDR2 FQNNGV. There are 14 residues in the CDR3. Unmatched junction bases numbered 6, after V lost 6 bases and J lost 3 bases. The CDR3 region has the DNA TGTGCCAGCAGGGGACAGGCGGCGCACTATGGCTACACCTTC. Amino acids: CASRGQAAHYGYTF.

The J gene is TRBJ1-2, the V gene TRBV19; D gene ambiguous. Deletions cut 6 bases from V and 4 bases from J, with 12 bases between. There are 13 residues in the CDR3. The germline gives CDR1 LNHDA, CDR2 SQIVND (reference sequence). CDR3 protein: CASREVGSYGYTF. DNA for the CDR3: TGTGCCAGTAGGGAGGTGGGGAGCTATGGCTACACCTTC.

CDR3 sequence reads: CASWTGASQDTQYF. The DNA for the CDR3 is TGTGCCAGTTGGACAGGGGCATCACAGGATACGCAGTATTTT. The chain joins TRBV18 to TRBJ2-3; TRBD1 matches 9 bases. CDR3 length: 14 residues. Germline V gene sequence: CDR1 KGHSH, CDR2 LQKENI. Trimming took 9 bases from V and 6 from J; bases not matched to a gene: 10.

This chain joins TRBV18 and TRBJ2-2, with D hard to call. Trimming took 6 bases from V and 3 from J, leaving 8 bases between them. The CDR3 has 13 residues. The germline V gene encodes CDR1 KGHSH and CDR2 LQKENI. The chain's CDR3 is CASSHKDTGELFF. CDR3 bases: TGTGCCAGCTCGCACAAAGACACCGGGGAGCTGTTTTTT.

The rearrangement joins TRBV6-5 to TRBJ1-5; D unclear. This CDR3 spans 13 amino acids. Trimming stripped 6 bases from V and 0 bases from J, with 6 bases between. Germline V CDR1 and CDR2: MNHEY, SVGAGI. The CDR3: CASRALSNQPQHF. Written as DNA, the CDR3 is TGTGCCAGCAGAGCCCTTAGCAATCAGCCCCAGCATTTT.

The chain couples TRBV4-1 to TRBJ1-1; TRBD1 might be the D (6 bases). V was trimmed by 1 base and J by 6 bases, leaving 9 bases between them. Germline lookup yields CDR1 MGHRA and CDR2 YSYEKL. The CDR3 is made up of 13 amino acids. The CDR3 region has the DNA TGCGCCAGCAGCCAAGTGAAGGGGGCTGAAGCTTTCTTT. It encodes CASSQVKGAEAFF.

The V and J genes are TRBV7-9 and TRBJ2-5, with 16 nucleotides matching TRBD2. The better agreement between TRBJ2-7 and the DNA end casts doubt on the J call. In germline, CDR1 is SEHNR, CDR2 FQNEAQ (reference sequence). This CDR3 is 18 amino acids long. CDR3 region: CASSSGLAGGLGSYEQYF. In DNA, the CDR3 is TGTGCCAGCAGCTCGGGACTAGCGGGGGGGCTCGGCTCCTACGAGCAGTACTTC.

V gene TRBV5-6 combines with J gene TRBJ2-2, with TRBD1 identical over 9 bases. Germline values: CDR1 SGHDT, CDR2 YYEEEE. With V trimmed by 4 bases and J by 5 bases, 6 bases remained unmatched. The length of the CDR3 is 15 residues. CDR3 region: CASSETGGRTGELFF. CDR3 DNA sequence: TGTGCCAGCAGCGAGACAGGGGGTCGTACCGGGGAGCTGTTTTTT.

This chain uses TRBV6-6 with TRBJ1-4; weak D call: TRBD1 (5 bases). The V gene's germline CDR1 is MNHNY and CDR2 SVGAGI (reference sequence). The CDR3 sequence is 16 residues long. V was cut by 6 bases and J by 7 bases, with 21 bases left in between. CDR3 nucleotide sequence: TGTGCCAGCAGGCGAGATGGGGGGGATCGGTTTGAAAAACTGTTTTTT. Translated: CASRRDGGDRFEKLFF.

This chain connects TRBV11-2 to TRBJ2-7, with a possible D match to TRBD2 (5 bases). CDR3 length: 15 residues. Trimming removed 5 bases from V and 7 bases from J, with 21 bases in between. Germline-derived CDR1 and CDR2 are SGHAT and FQNNGV. The chain's CDR3 is CASSPPRLQRGEQYF. The CDR3 nucleotides read TGTGCCAGCAGCCCCCCGCGACTACAGAGAGGGGAGCAGTACTTC. Full variable domain (rest looked up from reference TRBV11-2 and TRBJ2-7): EAGVAQSPRYKIIEKRQSVAFWCNPISGHATLYWYQQILGQGPKLLIQFQNNGVVDDSQLPKDRFSAERLKGVDSTLKIQPAKLEDSAVYLCASSPPRLQRGEQYFGPGTRLTVT.

This clone was recorded once. The genes are TRBV15 and TRBJ2-5, with D unclear. CDR3 length: 12 residues. CDR1 and CDR2 (germline): LNHNV, YYDKDF (reference sequence). The germline V and J ends were trimmed by 0 bases and 5 bases, with 4 bases remaining between them. The CDR3: CATSRDLETQYF. The DNA of the CDR3 is TGTGCCACCAGCAGAGATCTGGAGACCCAGTACTTC.

The chain combines TRBV23-1 with TRBJ2-6; 8 bases agree with TRBD1. TRBV23-1 is marked as an open reading frame, function uncertain. The CDR3 covers 16 residues. The V segment lost 7 bases and the J segment 0 bases; nucleotides outside the gene matches: 5. DNA for the CDR3: TGCGCCAGCACCGACAGGGGCCACTCTGGGGCCAACGTCCTGACTTTC. Its protein product is CASTDRGHSGANVLTF.

This clone was counted a few times. The rearrangement uses TRBV7-9 and TRBJ2-7, with 14 bases identical to TRBD2. The V and J ends lost 5 bases and 7 bases, in that order; junction bases with no gene match: 16. In germline, CDR1 is SEHNR, CDR2 FQNEAQ (reference sequence). The CDR3 loop spans 18 amino acids. The CDR3 DNA reads TGTGCCAGCAGCAGCCCCGGACTAGCGGGAGGCCCTCGTGGGGAGCAGTACTTC. Translating it yields CASSSPGLAGGPRGEQYF.

V is TRBV18 and J is TRBJ1-4, with D uncertain. The CDR3 extends over 15 amino acids. V lost 0 bases and J lost 7, with 12 bases in between. The germline V gene encodes CDR1 KGHSH and CDR2 LQKENI. The CDR3, as DNA: TGTGCCAGCTCACCACCGGAGGGCGAGGGTGAAAAACTGTTTTTT. It is translated as CASSPPEGEGEKLFF.

The CDR3 region has the DNA TGTGCCACCAGATGGGGGGACAGTTATGAAAAACTGTTTTTT. Protein: CATRWGDSYEKLFF. The chain has TRBV15 and TRBJ1-4; 7 nucleotides match TRBD1. Germline lookup yields CDR1 LNHNV and CDR2 YYDKDF (reference sequence). The CDR3 is 14 amino acids. The V segment lost 6 bases and the J segment 6 bases; nucleotides outside the gene matches: 7.

The chain has TRBV4-3 and TRBJ2-4; a possible D gene is TRBD2 (6 bases). V dropped 4 bases and J dropped 9 bases, with 16 bases sitting between them. CDR1 LGHNA and CDR2 YSLEER come from the germline V gene. CDR3 size: 14 residues. CDR3 sequence: CASSPKPLGGIQYF. For the CDR3, the DNA is TGCGCCAGCAGCCCAAAACCCTTGGGGGGCATTCAGTACTTC.

The chain uses TRBV18 and TRBJ1-5; D is undetermined. V was shortened by 3 bases and J by 4 bases, with 4 bases between the two germline ends. Germline V gives CDR1 KGHSH, CDR2 LQKENI. The CDR3 is made up of 12 amino acids. CDR3 bases: TGTGCCAGCTCACCTCCTAATCAGCCCCAGCATTTT. As protein: CASSPPNQPQHF.

The CDR3 reads CASSIGLAGATSYEQYF. In DNA form, the CDR3 reads TGTGCCAGCAGCATTGGGCTAGCGGGAGCGACTTCCTACGAGCAGTACTTC. The genes are TRBV7-8 and TRBJ2-7; 10 bases are shared with TRBD2. There are 17 residues in the CDR3. Per the germline V gene, CDR1 is SGHVS and CDR2 is FQNEAQ. With 5 bases clipped from V and 1 base from J, the junction kept 11 bases outside the gene matches.

This clone has a handful of counts. J is TRBJ2-1 and V is TRBV6-4, with 9 bases aligning to TRBD2. From germline, CDR1 is MRHNA and CDR2 SNTAGT. The CDR3 is 16 amino acids. Germline trimming cut 0 bases from V and 6 bases from J; bases unmatched to any gene: 6. The CDR3 sequence is CASSDSAGGGLNEQFF. The CDR3 bases are TGTGCCAGCAGTGACTCGGCGGGAGGGGGGCTCAATGAGCAGTTCTTC.

The chain has TRBV6-5 and TRBJ1-1, with a possible D match to TRBD1 (5 bases). V gave up 6 bases and J gave up 4 bases, with 15 bases separating them. This CDR3 contains 14 residues. CDR1 and CDR2 (germline): MNHEY, SVGAGI. In DNA form, the CDR3 reads TGTGCCAGCAGCCCACGGCGGGGGGGCACTGAAGCTTTCTTT. Its translation: CASSPRRGGTEAFF.

The V and J genes are TRBV4-2 and TRBJ2-4, with D perhaps TRBD1 (5 bases). V was clipped by 0 bases and J by 0 bases, with 12 bases between them. The CDR3 runs to 17 residues. Germline values: CDR1 LGHNA, CDR2 YNFKEQ. The chain's CDR3 is CASSQDFGREAKNIQYF. Written as DNA, the CDR3 is TGTGCCAGCAGCCAAGATTTTGGCAGGGAAGCCAAAAACATTCAGTACTTC.

The CDR3 DNA sequence: TGTGCCATCAGGGGGCTCCAGACCTACGAGCAGTACTTC. Protein sequence: CAIRGLQTYEQYF. V and J are TRBV10-3 and TRBJ2-7; D may be TRBD1 (5 bases). There are 13 residues in the CDR3. Germline V gene lookup returns CDR1 ENHRY and CDR2 SYGVKD. Between the trimmed V and J ends, which lost 6 bases and 2 bases, there was a span of 11 bases.